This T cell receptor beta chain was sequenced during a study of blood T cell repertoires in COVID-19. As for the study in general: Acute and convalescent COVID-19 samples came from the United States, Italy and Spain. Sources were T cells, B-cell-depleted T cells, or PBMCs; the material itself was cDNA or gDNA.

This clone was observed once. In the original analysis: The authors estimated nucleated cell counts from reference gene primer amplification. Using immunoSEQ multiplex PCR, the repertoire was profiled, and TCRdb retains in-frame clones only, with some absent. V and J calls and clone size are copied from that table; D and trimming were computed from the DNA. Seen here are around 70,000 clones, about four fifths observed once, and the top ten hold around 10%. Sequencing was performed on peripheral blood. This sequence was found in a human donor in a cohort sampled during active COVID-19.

This chain's CDR3 is CASSPRGGAYEQYF. CDR3 in DNA: TGTGCCAGCTCACCACGGGGGGGAGCCTACGAGCAGTACTTC. This chain uses TRBV18 with TRBJ2-7, with 7 bases that match TRBD2. The CDR3 contains 14 residues. The germline V gene encodes CDR1 KGHSH and CDR2 LQKENI. V lost 1 base to trimming and J lost 2 bases; unmatched junction nucleotides: 2.